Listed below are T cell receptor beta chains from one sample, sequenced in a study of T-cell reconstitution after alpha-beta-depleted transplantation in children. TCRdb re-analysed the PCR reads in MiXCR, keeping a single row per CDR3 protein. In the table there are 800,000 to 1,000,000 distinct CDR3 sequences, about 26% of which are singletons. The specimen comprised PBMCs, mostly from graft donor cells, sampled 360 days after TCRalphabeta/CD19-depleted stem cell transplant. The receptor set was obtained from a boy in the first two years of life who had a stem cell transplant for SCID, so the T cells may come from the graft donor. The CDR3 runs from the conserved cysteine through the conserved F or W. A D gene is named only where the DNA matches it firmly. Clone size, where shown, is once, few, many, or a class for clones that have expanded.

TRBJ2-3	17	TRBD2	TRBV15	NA	TGTGCCACCAGCAGAGACAAGCGGGGGGCTAGCACAGATACGCAGTATTTT	CATSRDKRGASTDTQYF
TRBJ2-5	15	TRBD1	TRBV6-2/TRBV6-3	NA	TGTGCCAGCAGTTACTCACCGGGACAGGAAGAGACCCAGTACTTC	CASSYSPGQEETQYF
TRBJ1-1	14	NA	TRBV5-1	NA	TGCGCCAGCAGCTCCGGACCTTCGAACACTGAAGCTTTCTTT	CASSSGPSNTEAFF
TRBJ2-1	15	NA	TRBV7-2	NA	TGTGCCAGCAGCTTGGACATTTCAAACGCCAATGAGCAGTTCTTC	CASSLDISNANEQFF
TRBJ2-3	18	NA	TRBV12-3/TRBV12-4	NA	TGTGCCAGCAGTCTGACCCGGGGACGGACAACTAGCACAGATACGCAGTATTTT	CASSLTRGRTTSTDTQYF
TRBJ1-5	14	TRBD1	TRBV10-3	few	TGTGCCATCGGGACAGGGTATGACAATCAGCCCCAGCATTTT	CAIGTGYDNQPQHF
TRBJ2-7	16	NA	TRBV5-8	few	TGTGCCAGCTTCCCGCATCCGGACTTCGTACCCCACGAGCAGTACTTC	CASFPHPDFVPHEQYF
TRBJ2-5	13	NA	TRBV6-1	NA	TGTGCCAGCAGTCCGGCCGGGTTTGCGACCCAGTACTTC	CASSPAGFATQYF
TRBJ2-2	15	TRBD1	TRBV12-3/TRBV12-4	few	TGTGCCAGCAGTCAGGGACAGCCGAACACCGGGGAGCTGTTTTTT	CASSQGQPNTGELFF
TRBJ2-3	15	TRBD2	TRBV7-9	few	TGTGCCAGCAGCGACCGGGGGGGGAGCACAGATACGCAGTATTTT	CASSDRGGSTDTQYF
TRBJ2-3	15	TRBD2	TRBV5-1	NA	TGCGCCAGCAGCTTGGCCCTAGCGGGGACTTCGGCGCAGTATTTT	CASSLALAGTSAQYF
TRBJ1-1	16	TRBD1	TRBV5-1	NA	TGCGCCAGCAGCTTGATCCCGGGACAGTTTAACACTGAAGCTTTCTTT	CASSLIPGQFNTEAFF
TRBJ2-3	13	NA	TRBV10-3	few	TGTGCCATCAGTGCGGGGTCTGGAGATACGCAGTATTTT	CAISAGSGDTQYF
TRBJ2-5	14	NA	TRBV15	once	TGTGCCACCAGCCCCCCGGAGGGGTTCGCTAAGCAGTACTTC	CATSPPEGFAKQYF
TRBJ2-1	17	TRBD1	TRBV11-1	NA	TGTGCCAGCAGCTTGGTAAAAGCTGACAGGGGATCGTATGAGCAGTTCTTC	CASSLVKADRGSYEQFF
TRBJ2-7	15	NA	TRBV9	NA	TGTGCCAGCAGCGTAGGCGGGACGGCAACCTACGAGCAGTACTTC	CASSVGGTATYEQYF
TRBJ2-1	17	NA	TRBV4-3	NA	TGCGCCAGCAGCCAAGAGTGGGAGGTAGGGACCTACAATGAGCAGTTCTTC	CASSQEWEVGTYNEQFF
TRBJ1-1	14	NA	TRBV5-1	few	TGCGCCAGCAGCTCTGGGGTCTTGAACACTGAAGCTTTCTTT	CASSSGVLNTEAFF
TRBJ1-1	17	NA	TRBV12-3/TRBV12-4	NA	TGTGCCAGCAGTTTTATTATCGTAAAGGGGCTGAACACTGAAGCTTTCTTT	CASSFIIVKGLNTEAFF
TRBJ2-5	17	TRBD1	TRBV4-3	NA	TGCGCCAGCAGCCAAGATATCCCGATAGGGGGCATGGAGACCCAGTACTTC	CASSQDIPIGGMETQYF
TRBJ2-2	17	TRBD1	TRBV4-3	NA	TGCGCCAGCAGCCGCAAGGGACAGGGCGCGAACACCGGGGAGCTGTTTTTT	CASSRKGQGANTGELFF
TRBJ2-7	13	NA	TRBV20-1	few	TGCAGTGCTAGCGCGCTGAACTCCTACGAGCAGTACTTC	CSASALNSYEQYF